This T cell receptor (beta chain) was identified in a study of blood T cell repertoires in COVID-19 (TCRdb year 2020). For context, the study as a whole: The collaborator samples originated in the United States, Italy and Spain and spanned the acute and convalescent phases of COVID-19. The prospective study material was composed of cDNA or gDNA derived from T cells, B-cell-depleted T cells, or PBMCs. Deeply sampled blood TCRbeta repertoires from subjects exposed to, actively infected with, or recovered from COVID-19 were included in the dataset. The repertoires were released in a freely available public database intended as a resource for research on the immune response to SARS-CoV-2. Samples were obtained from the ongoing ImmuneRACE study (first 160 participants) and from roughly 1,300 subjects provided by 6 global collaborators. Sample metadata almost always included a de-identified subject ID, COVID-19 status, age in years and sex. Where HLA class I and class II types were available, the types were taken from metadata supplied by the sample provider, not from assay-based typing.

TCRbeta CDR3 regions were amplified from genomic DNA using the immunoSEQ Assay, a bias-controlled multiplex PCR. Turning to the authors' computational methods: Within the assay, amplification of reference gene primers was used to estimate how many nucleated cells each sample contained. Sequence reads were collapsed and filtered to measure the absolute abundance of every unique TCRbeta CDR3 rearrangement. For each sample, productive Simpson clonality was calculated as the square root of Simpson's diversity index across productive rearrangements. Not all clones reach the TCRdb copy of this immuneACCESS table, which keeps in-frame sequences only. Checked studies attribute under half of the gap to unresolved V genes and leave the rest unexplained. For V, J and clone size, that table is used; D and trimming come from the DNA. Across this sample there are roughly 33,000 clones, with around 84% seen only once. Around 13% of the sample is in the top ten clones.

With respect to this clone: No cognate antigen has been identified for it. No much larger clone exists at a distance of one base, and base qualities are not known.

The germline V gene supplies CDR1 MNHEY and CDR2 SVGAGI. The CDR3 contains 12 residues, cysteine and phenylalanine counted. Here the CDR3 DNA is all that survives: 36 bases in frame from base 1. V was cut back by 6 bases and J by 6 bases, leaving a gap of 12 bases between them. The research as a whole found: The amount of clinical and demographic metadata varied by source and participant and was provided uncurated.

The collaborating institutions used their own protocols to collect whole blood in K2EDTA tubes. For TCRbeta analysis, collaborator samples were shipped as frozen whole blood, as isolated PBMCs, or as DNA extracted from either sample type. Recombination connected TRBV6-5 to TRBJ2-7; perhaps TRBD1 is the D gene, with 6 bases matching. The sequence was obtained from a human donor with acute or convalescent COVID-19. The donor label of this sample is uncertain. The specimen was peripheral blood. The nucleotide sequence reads TGTGCCAGCAGCCCCGGGACACCCGAGCAGTACTTC. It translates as CASSPGTPEQYF.